The TCR beta chain under discussion was sequenced for a study of T cells in Graves' hyperthyroidism and ophthalmopathy. PBMCs were obtained from 10 ml fresh peripheral blood. Regions amplified from RNA transcripts were the TCR beta CDR3 regions. In the first-round RT-PCR of the TCR CDR3, the HTBI primer set was used. Each CDR3 protein gets one entry after TCRdb re-called the multiplex PCR reads with MiXCR. Of 700,000 or so distinct CDR3 sequences in the sample, approximately 15% were seen once. The germline V gene has CDR1 SGHVS and CDR2 FQNEAQ. This CDR3 comprises 12 residues. To note about this clonotype: A junction boundary mismatches the germline segment, possibly from a read error.

The sequence derives from a woman between 45 and 65 years old with Graves' ophthalmopathy. The chain couples TRBV7-8 to TRBJ2-5; D uncertain. The specimen was blood. The CDR3 reads CASNLGLETQYF. The CDR3 DNA follows: TGTGCCAGCAACTTAGGTTTGGAGACCCAGTACTTC. Full variable domain (missing parts from reference TRBV7-8 and TRBJ2-5): GAGVSQSPRYKVAKRGQDVALRCDPISGHVSLFWYQQALGQGPEFLTYFQNEAQLDKSGLPSDRFFAERPEGSVSTLKIQRTQQEDSAVYLCASNLGLETQYFGPGTRLLVL.